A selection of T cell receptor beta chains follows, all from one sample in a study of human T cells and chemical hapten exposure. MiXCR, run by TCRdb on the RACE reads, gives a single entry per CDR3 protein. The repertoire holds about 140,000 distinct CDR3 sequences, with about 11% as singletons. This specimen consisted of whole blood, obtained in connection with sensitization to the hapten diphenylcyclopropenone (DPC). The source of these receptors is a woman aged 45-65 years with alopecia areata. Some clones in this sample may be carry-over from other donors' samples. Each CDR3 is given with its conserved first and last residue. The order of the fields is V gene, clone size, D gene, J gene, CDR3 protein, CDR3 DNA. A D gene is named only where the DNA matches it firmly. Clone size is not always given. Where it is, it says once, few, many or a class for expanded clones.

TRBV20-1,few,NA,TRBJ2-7,CSARDQLVIEQYF,TGCAGTGCTAGAGATCAGTTAGTCATCGAGCAGTACTTC
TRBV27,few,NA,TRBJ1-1,CASSSRQVGRTEAFF,TGTGCCAGCAGTTCCCGACAGGTAGGGCGCACTGAAGCTTTCTTT
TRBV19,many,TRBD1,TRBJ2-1,CASSPWDRGPNEQFF,TGTGCCAGTAGCCCCTGGGACAGGGGTCCCAATGAGCAGTTCTTC
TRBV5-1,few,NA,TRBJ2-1,CASSRPNNEQFF,TGCGCCAGCAGCCGACCCAACAATGAGCAGTTCTTC
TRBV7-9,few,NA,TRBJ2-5,CASSFAETHEETQYF,TGTGCCAGCAGCTTTGCCGAGACTCACGAAGAGACCCAGTACTTC
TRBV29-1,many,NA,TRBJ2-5,CSLRDIGLEETQYF,TGCAGCTTACGGGACATCGGATTAGAAGAGACCCAGTACTTC
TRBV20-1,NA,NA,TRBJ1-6,CSAGVGRGNSPLHF,TGCAGTGCTGGCGTGGGCCGGGGTAATTCACCCCTCCACTTT
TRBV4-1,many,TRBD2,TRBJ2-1,CASSQPALRTSGRADEQFF,TGCGCCAGCAGCCAACCCGCCCTTCGGACTAGCGGGAGGGCGGATGAGCAGTTCTTC
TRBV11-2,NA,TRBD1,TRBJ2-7,CASSPSTGTGFHEQYF,TGTGCCAGCAGTCCCAGTACCGGGACAGGGTTCCACGAGCAGTACTTC
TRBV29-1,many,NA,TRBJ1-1,CSVGQSNTEAFF,TGCAGCGTTGGACAGAGCAACACTGAAGCTTTCTTT
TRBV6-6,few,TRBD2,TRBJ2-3,CASRDRTSSTDTQYF,TGTGCCAGCAGAGACCGGACTAGCTCCACAGATACGCAGTATTTT
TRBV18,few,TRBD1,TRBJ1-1,CASSLDRVVSGTEAFF,TGTGCCAGCTCACTAGACAGGGTGGTCTCGGGCACTGAAGCTTTCTTT
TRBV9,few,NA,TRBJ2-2,CASSARDTRYTGELFF,TGTGCCAGCAGCGCCCGGGACACACGATACACCGGGGAGCTGTTTTTT
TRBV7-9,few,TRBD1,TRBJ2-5,CASSRRTGAETQYF,TGTGCCAGCAGCCGTCGGACAGGGGCGGAGACCCAGTACTTC
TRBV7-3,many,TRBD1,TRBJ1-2,CASSPGQGVYGYTF,TGTGCCAGCAGCCCCGGACAGGGGGTCTATGGCTACACCTTC
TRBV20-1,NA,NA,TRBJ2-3,CSARAQLGGPDTQYF,TGCAGTGCTAGAGCCCAACTAGGCGGGCCAGATACGCAGTATTTT
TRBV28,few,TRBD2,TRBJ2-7,CASSLPGRGGRPHEQYF,TGTGCCAGCAGTTTACCCGGACGGGGGGGGCGACCCCACGAGCAGTACTTC
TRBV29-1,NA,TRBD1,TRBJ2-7,CSVIQTGVRNEQYF,TGCAGCGTGATACAGACAGGGGTAAGAAACGAGCAGTACTTC
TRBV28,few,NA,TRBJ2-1,CASSLPGPNEQFF,TGTGCCAGCAGTTTACCAGGACCGAATGAGCAGTTCTTC
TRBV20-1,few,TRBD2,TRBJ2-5,CSARPGLAGAETQYF,TGCAGTGCTAGGCCGGGACTAGCGGGAGCCGAGACCCAGTACTTC
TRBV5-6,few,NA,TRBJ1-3,CASSPPGATGGNTIYF,TGTGCCAGCAGCCCTCCGGGCGCGACGGGTGGAAACACCATATATTTT
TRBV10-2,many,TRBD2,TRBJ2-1,CASGGLATYNEQFF,TGCGCCAGCGGGGGACTAGCGACATACAATGAGCAGTTCTTC
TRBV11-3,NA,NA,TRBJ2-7,CASSPFPINEQYF,TGTGCCAGCAGCCCGTTCCCCATCAACGAGCAGTACTTC
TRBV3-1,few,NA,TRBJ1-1,CASSLQGTEAFF,TGTGCCAGCAGCCTCCAGGGCACTGAAGCTTTCTTT
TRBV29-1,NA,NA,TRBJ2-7,CSGGGGTYEQYF,TGCAGCGGCGGCGGGGGCACCTACGAGCAGTACTTC
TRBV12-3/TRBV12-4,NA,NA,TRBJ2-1,CASRSKGQGKYNEQFF,TGTGCCAGCAGATCCAAGGGGCAGGGGAAATACAATGAGCAGTTCTTC
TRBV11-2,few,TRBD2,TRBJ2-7,CASSLDLLAGVGGQYF,TGTGCCAGCAGCTTAGATTTACTAGCGGGAGTAGGAGGGCAGTACTTC
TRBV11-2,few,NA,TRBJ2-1,CASSLETVSSYNEQFF,TGTGCCAGCAGCTTAGAAACGGTGAGCTCCTACAATGAGCAGTTCTTC
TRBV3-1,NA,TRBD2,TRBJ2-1,CASSHRGGNYNEQFF,TGTGCCAGCAGCCACCGGGGAGGGAACTACAATGAGCAGTTCTTC
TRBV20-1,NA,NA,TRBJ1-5,CSAKRAANSNQPQHF,TGCAGTGCCAAGCGGGCAGCGAATAGCAATCAGCCCCAGCATTTT
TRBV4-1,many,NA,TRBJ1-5,CASSQGLGHQPQHF,TGCGCCAGCAGCCAGGGTCTGGGACATCAGCCCCAGCATTTT
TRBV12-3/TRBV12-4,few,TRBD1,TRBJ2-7,CASRPTSTGGEQYF,TGTGCCAGCAGACCGACCTCGACAGGGGGCGAGCAGTACTTC
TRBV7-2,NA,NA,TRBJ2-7,CASSLSWASYEQYF,TGTGCCAGCAGCTTATCGTGGGCCTCCTACGAGCAGTACTTC
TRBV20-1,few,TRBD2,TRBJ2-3,CSAPPSGTTDTQYF,TGCAGTGCTCCTCCCAGCGGGACCACAGATACGCAGTATTTT
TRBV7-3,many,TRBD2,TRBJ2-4,CASSKSGKENIQYF,TGTGCCAGCAGTAAGAGCGGGAAAGAAAACATTCAGTACTTC
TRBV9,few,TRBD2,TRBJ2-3,CASSVDPSGRAVDTQYF,TGTGCCAGCAGCGTCGACCCTAGCGGGAGGGCGGTAGATACGCAGTATTTT
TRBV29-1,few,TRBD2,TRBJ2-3,CSVVRRGDTQYF,TGCAGCGTTGTTCGGCGGGGGGATACGCAGTATTTT
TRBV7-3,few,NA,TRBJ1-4,CASSIQQGTYEKLFF,TGTGCCAGCAGCATTCAACAGGGCACCTACGAAAAACTGTTTTTT
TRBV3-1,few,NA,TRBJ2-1,CASSQRGRRYNEQFF,TGTGCCAGCAGCCAACGGGGGAGGCGCTACAATGAGCAGTTCTTC
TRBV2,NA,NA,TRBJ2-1,CASYAGTGYNEQFF,TGTGCCAGCTACGCCGGGACTGGTTACAATGAGCAGTTCTTC
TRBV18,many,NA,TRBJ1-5,CASSPPGPDQPQHF,TGTGCCAGCTCACCACCGGGCCCAGATCAGCCCCAGCATTTT
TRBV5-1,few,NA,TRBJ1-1,CASSLALEGATEAFF,TGCGCCAGCAGCTTGGCTCTGGAAGGGGCCACTGAAGCTTTCTTT
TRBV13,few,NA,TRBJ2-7,CASSSEIQLDPYEQYF,TGTGCCAGCAGCTCGGAGATCCAGTTAGACCCCTACGAGCAGTACTTC
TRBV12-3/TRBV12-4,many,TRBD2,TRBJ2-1,CASSLSPGGRANEQFF,TGTGCCAGCAGTTTGTCCCCGGGCGGGAGGGCCAATGAGCAGTTCTTC
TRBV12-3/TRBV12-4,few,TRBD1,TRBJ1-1,CASSSTGGGGTEAFF,TGTGCCAGCAGTTCCACAGGGGGCGGGGGCACTGAAGCTTTCTTT
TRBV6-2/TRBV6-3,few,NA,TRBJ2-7,CASTDLGRPRYEQYF,TGTGCCAGCACCGACTTGGGACGCCCCCGCTACGAGCAGTACTTC
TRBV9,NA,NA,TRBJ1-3,CASRGTGGRGNTIYF,TGTGCCAGCAGAGGCACGGGCGGCAGGGGAAACACCATATATTTT
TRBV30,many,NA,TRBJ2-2,CAWSQQGGSAGELFF,TGTGCCTGGAGCCAACAGGGAGGGTCGGCCGGGGAGCTGTTTTTT
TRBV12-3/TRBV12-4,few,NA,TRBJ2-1,CASSLMVRGNEQFF,TGTGCCAGCAGTTTAATGGTCCGTGGGAATGAGCAGTTCTTC
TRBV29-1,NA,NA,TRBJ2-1,CSVIRDSPIGEQFF,TGCAGCGTTATCCGGGACTCCCCTATCGGTGAGCAGTTCTTC
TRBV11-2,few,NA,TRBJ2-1,CASSLVPSARGGSYNEQFF,TGTGCCAGCAGCTTAGTTCCTAGCGCCAGGGGGGGCTCCTACAATGAGCAGTTCTTC
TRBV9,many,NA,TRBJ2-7,CASSESGTARYEQYF,TGTGCCAGCAGCGAAAGCGGTACAGCGCGCTACGAGCAGTACTTC
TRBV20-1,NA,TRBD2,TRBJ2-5,CSATKEGSGIETQYF,TGCAGTGCTACGAAGGAGGGTAGCGGGATTGAGACCCAGTACTTC
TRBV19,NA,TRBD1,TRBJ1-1,CASSMTGGNTEAFF,TGTGCCAGTAGTATGACAGGGGGGAACACTGAAGCTTTCTTT
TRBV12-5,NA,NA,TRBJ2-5,CASGLGETQYF,TGTGCTAGTGGTTTGGGAGAGACCCAGTACTTC